The 29 T cell receptor beta chains below all came from one sample that was sequenced in a study. TCRdb called the RT-PCR reads again in MiXCR, with one record for every CDR3 protein. The sample has about 6,500 distinct CDR3 sequences, approximately 90% seen once. The sequenced sample was memory CD4+ T cells from blood. The receptor source for this set is a female donor in good health, serving as a healthy control.

This clonotype is a singleton in its sample. Being off target in a library aimed at alpha chains, this beta chain has a size of little meaning. V usage is TRBV9 and J usage is TRBJ2-7; tentatively, D is TRBD1 or TRBD2 (5 bases each). V lost 4 bases to trimming and J lost 2 bases, with 19 bases between them. The germline gives CDR1 SGDLS, CDR2 YYNGEE. There are 16 residues in the CDR3. The CDR3 region has the DNA TGTGCCAGCAGCCCCCGGGGCCTTACCGATACCTACGAGCAGTACTTC. Residues: CASSPRGLTDTYEQYF.

Comments on this clonotype: This beta chain turned up in a library designed for alpha chains; as an off-target read, its abundance says little. J is TRBJ1-2 and V is TRBV11-1; D might be TRBD1 (5 bases). Germline CDR1 SGHAT, CDR2 FQDESV (reference sequence). The germline V and J ends were trimmed by 5 bases and 2 bases, with 18 bases remaining between them. This CDR3 has 16 residues. CDR3: CASSQGQGGKNYGYTF. DNA for the CDR3: TGTGCCAGCAGCCAGGGTCAGGGTGGAAAAAACTATGGCTACACCTTC.

A word on this clonotype: Found in a library prepared for alpha chains, this beta chain is an off-target read, and its abundance has little meaning. The genes are TRBV9 and TRBJ2-2; the D is unclear. The CDR3 is 14 amino acids. Germline V gene data show CDR1 as SGDLS and CDR2 as YYNGEE. V lost 4 bases and J 3 bases, leaving 10 bases between the germline ends. The CDR3 protein is CASSPLGDTGELFF. The CDR3 DNA sequence: TGTGCCAGCAGCCCCCTCGGAGACACCGGGGAGCTGTTTTTT.

Turning to this clonotype: The library was prepared for alpha chains; this beta chain is a stray read, so its frequency means little. The V and J genes are TRBV7-2 and TRBJ2-5; D unclear. V dropped 4 bases and J dropped 7 bases, with 7 bases sitting between them. Per germline, CDR1 SGHTA and CDR2 FQGNSA. This CDR3 comprises 11 residues. CDR3 sequence (DNA): TGTGCCAGCAGCTCCTATGGGACCCAGTACTTC. It translates to CASSSYGTQYF.

This clonotype was detected once. As an off-target read in a library built for alpha chains, this beta chain has a frequency of little significance. This rearrangement joins TRBV5-1 to TRBJ2-1, with 9 bases identical to TRBD2. The V and J ends lost 4 bases and 7 bases, in that order; junction bases with no gene match: 12. Germline CDR1 reads SGHRS; CDR2 reads YFSETQ. This CDR3 contains 16 residues. The CDR3 nucleotides read TGCGCCAGCAGCCCTCGTAGCGGGAGCTTGGTGAATGAGCAGTTCTTC. This sequence encodes CASSPRSGSLVNEQFF.

Points on this clonotype: This beta chain came through as a stray read in a library set up for alpha chains, and its size says little. This rearrangement joins TRBV20-1 to TRBJ1-2; TRBD1 is a possible D gene (5 bases). The CDR3 contains 13 residues. V was clipped by 6 bases and J by 4 bases, with 15 bases between them. Germline CDR1 is DFQATT and CDR2 is SNEGSKA (reference sequence). CDR3 residues: CSASVGDGYGYTF. For the CDR3, the DNA is TGCAGTGCCTCCGTGGGGGACGGCTATGGCTACACCTTC.

A few counts support this clonotype. Being off target in a library aimed at alpha chains, this beta chain has a size of little meaning. CDR3 amino acids: CASSVNAGGSGNTIYF. CDR3 in DNA: TGTGCCAGCAGTGTCAACGCGGGGGGCTCTGGAAACACCATATATTTT. The chain combines TRBV6-1 with TRBJ1-3; a weak D match, TRBD1 (5 bases). V gave up 4 bases and J gave up 0 bases, with 13 bases separating them. The CDR3 extends over 16 amino acids. Germline CDR1 reads MNHNS; CDR2 reads SASEGT.

Concerning this clonotype itself: For a library built for alpha chains, this beta chain is a stray read; little rests on its size. This chain joins TRBV9 and TRBJ2-7, with D perhaps assigned TRBD1 or TRBD2 (5 bases each). The germline CDR1 and CDR2 sequences are SGDLS and YYNGEE. The V end lost 0 bases, the J end lost 2 bases, and 9 bases lay between the germline ends. CDR3 length equals 14 residues. CDR3 loop: CASSVAPGPYEQYF. The CDR3 nucleotides are TGTGCCAGCAGCGTAGCTCCGGGGCCCTACGAGCAGTACTTC.

A word on this clonotype: The size of this beta chain means little, since it is a stray read in a library made for alpha chains. This chain links TRBV12-3 or TRBV12-4 with TRBJ2-3; D not resolved. The CDR3 length is 12 residues. Trimming stripped 4 bases from V and 6 bases from J, with 8 bases between. DNA of the CDR3: TGTGCCAGCAGTTCCCGGAGCGATACGCAGTATTTT. It codes for CASSSRSDTQYF.

As concerns this clonotype: With the library built for alpha chains, this beta chain is off target and its frequency is not meaningful. This chain joins TRBV5-1 and TRBJ2-3, with D possibly being TRBD2 (7 bases). With 1 base removed from V and 4 bases from J, the gap between germline ends came to 31 bases. In germline, CDR1 is SGHRS, CDR2 YFSETQ. The CDR3 is made up of 21 amino acids. As DNA, the CDR3 is TGCGCCAGCAGCTTGAATGGTCGAGTCGGGGGCGGGAGCCCCGGGTCAGATACGCAGTATTTT. This translates into CASSLNGRVGGGSPGSDTQYF.

Comment on this clonotype: Because this beta chain is a stray read in a library intended to capture alpha chains, its abundance should not be given much weight. The J gene is TRBJ2-3, the V gene TRBV20-1, with 12 bases lining up with TRBD2. The length of the CDR3 is 15 residues. Germline V lookup: CDR1 DFQATT, CDR2 SNEGSKA (reference sequence). V shed 3 bases and J 8 bases; nucleotides not matched to a gene: 9. The CDR3 region is CSASQLAGGYGTQYF. The CDR3, as DNA: TGCAGTGCTAGTCAGCTAGCGGGAGGGTATGGTACGCAGTATTTT.

A note on this clonotype: Since the library was made to target alpha chains, this beta chain is a stray read and its abundance is not meaningful. This rearrangement joins TRBV9 to TRBJ1-2, with a tentative D call TRBD1 (6 bases). The length of the CDR3 is 13 residues. The V end was cut by 0 bases, the J end by 6 bases, with 9 bases between. In germline, CDR1 is SGDLS, CDR2 YYNGEE. The CDR3 reads CASSVDRVHGYTF. The CDR3 region has the DNA TGTGCCAGCAGCGTAGACAGGGTGCATGGCTACACCTTC.

This clonotype has a single count. The library was prepared for alpha chains; this beta chain is a stray read, so its frequency means little. The CDR3 protein is CASSGAGRSTEAFF. CDR3 nucleotides: TGTGCCAGCAGTGGCGCGGGGAGGAGCACTGAAGCTTTCTTT. The chain carries TRBV2 and TRBJ1-1; no clear D. In germline, CDR1 is SNHLY, CDR2 FYNNEI. CDR3 size: 14 residues. The V gene lost 4 bases and the J gene lost 4 bases, with 13 bases spanning the gap.

With respect to this clonotype: For a library built for alpha chains, this beta chain is a stray read; little rests on its size. The chain carries TRBV29-1 and TRBJ1-1, with D tentatively TRBD1 (5 bases). V lost 0 bases to trimming and J lost 0 bases, with 17 bases between them. The CDR3 spans 17 residues. In germline, CDR1 is SQVTM, CDR2 ANQGSEA. The chain's CDR3 is CSVEDPGQGKMNTEAFF. CDR3 coding DNA: TGCAGCGTTGAAGATCCGGGCCAGGGAAAGATGAACACTGAAGCTTTCTTT.

Regarding this clonotype: Little can be read into the size of this beta chain, an off-target read in a library designed for alpha chains. This chain's CDR3 is CASSFSSGRSLSYEQYF. CDR3 in DNA: TGTGCCAGCAGCTTTTCTAGCGGGAGGTCCCTCTCCTACGAGCAGTACTTC. This rearrangement joins TRBV11-2 to TRBJ2-7; 11 nucleotides align to TRBD2. In germline, CDR1 is SGHAT, CDR2 FQNNGV. V was clipped by 3 bases and J by 0 bases; unmatched bases: 7. The CDR3 length is 17 residues.

Turning to this clonotype: At one boundary the junction diverges from the germline segment, which might be a read error. A library made for alpha chains picked up this beta chain off target, so its size means little. The gene calls are TRBV7-2 and TRBJ2-3; 7 bases map to TRBD1. The germline V gene has CDR1 SGHTA and CDR2 FQGNSA. The CDR3 has 16 residues. In DNA, the CDR3 is TGCGCCAGCAGCCAAGACTACAGGGGCGGCACAGATACGCAGTATTTT. Protein product: CASSQDYRGGTDTQYF.

This clonotype has a single count. A library made for alpha chains picked up this beta chain off target, so its size means little. The V gene is TRBV20-1, the J gene TRBJ2-5, with 10 bases that match TRBD2. This CDR3 is 13 amino acids long. Trimming removed 6 bases from V and 4 bases from J; junction bases left unmatched: 5. Germline V gene data show CDR1 as DFQATT and CDR2 as SNEGSKA (reference sequence). Here the CDR3 reads CSAEKREGETQYF. CDR3 bases: TGCAGTGCCGAAAAGCGGGAGGGAGAGACCCAGTACTTC.

A note on this clonotype: The size of this beta chain means little, since it is a stray read in a library made for alpha chains. V is TRBV6-1 and J is TRBJ2-1; D uncertain. The germline V gene has CDR1 MNHNS and CDR2 SASEGT. Trimming left V 4 bases short and J 12 bases short, with 16 bases between. The CDR3 extends over 13 amino acids. The CDR3 region has the DNA TGTGCCAGCAGTGCGGACCTACCCTCAGCGCAGTTCTTC. It yields the protein CASSADLPSAQFF.

The table lists this clonotype with a few counts. This beta chain was picked up by a library intended for alpha chains and is off target, so its count carries little meaning. This chain links TRBV7-2 with TRBJ2-7, with D unclear. The CDR3 extends over 12 amino acids. Germline V CDR1 and CDR2: SGHTA, FQGNSA. Trimming cost V 3 bases and J 5 bases, with 8 bases left between them. CDR3 sequence: CASSFLTHEQYF. The CDR3 region has the DNA TGTGCCAGCAGCTTCTTGACCCACGAGCAGTACTTC.

A word on this clonotype: The size of this beta chain means little, since it is a stray read in a library made for alpha chains. The rearrangement joins TRBV7-9 to TRBJ2-6, with a tentative D call TRBD1 (6 bases). This CDR3 has 15 amino acids. Deletions cut 5 bases from V and 1 base from J, with 9 bases between. Germline assignment: CDR1 SEHNR and CDR2 FQNEAQ (reference sequence). This CDR3 reads CASSHTGSGANVLTF. The DNA for the CDR3 is TGTGCCAGCAGCCATACAGGGTCTGGGGCCAACGTCCTGACTTTC.

Worth noting for this clonotype: Found in a library prepared for alpha chains, this beta chain is an off-target read, and its abundance has little meaning. The V gene is TRBV7-8, the J gene TRBJ2-3; D gene uncertain. The V end lost 8 bases, the J end lost 2 bases, and 11 bases lay between the germline ends. The germline CDR1 and CDR2 sequences are SGHVS and FQNEAQ. The CDR3 consists of 13 residues. As DNA, the CDR3 is TGTGCCAGCGGAAAACAGCACACAGATACGCAGTATTTT. Residues: CASGKQHTDTQYF.

This clonotype came up once. The size of this beta chain means little, since it is a stray read in a library made for alpha chains. V is TRBV30 and J is TRBJ2-3, with D perhaps matching TRBD2 (5 bases). Trimming left V 4 bases short and J 2 bases short, with 10 bases between. Germline CDR1 is GTSNPN and CDR2 is SVGIG (reference sequence). The CDR3 has 13 amino acids. In nucleotides, the CDR3 is TGTGCCTGGAAGCGAGCGGTCACAGATACGCAGTATTTT. It codes for CAWKRAVTDTQYF.

In regard to this clonotype: The library was prepared for alpha chains; this beta chain is a stray read, so its frequency means little. The rearrangement uses TRBV5-1 and TRBJ1-1; D ambiguous. Germline V CDR1 and CDR2: SGHRS, YFSETQ. This CDR3 has 15 residues. V was shortened by 3 bases and J by 6 bases, with 18 bases between the two germline ends. CDR3 protein: CASSSLEADGSEAFF. The CDR3 coding sequence is TGCGCCAGCAGCTCCCTGGAGGCAGATGGGTCTGAAGCTTTCTTT.

As regards this clonotype: This beta chain was picked up by a library intended for alpha chains and is off target, so its count carries little meaning. This sequence joins TRBV20-1 and TRBJ2-3; D may be TRBD2 (7 bases). This CDR3 has 15 amino acids. V was pared by 0 bases and J by 4 bases, with 14 bases between. Germline CDR1 and CDR2: DFQATT and SNEGSKA (reference sequence). This CDR3 reads CSARDRRGPADTQYF. As DNA, the CDR3 is TGCAGTGCTAGAGATCGGCGGGGGCCCGCAGATACGCAGTATTTT.

In its sample, this clonotype was seen once. Since it is a stray read in a library aimed at alpha chains, this beta chain has a size that is not meaningful. The rearrangement joins TRBV6-2 or TRBV6-3 to TRBJ2-1; maybe TRBD1 (5 bases). V was shortened by 2 bases and J by 11 bases, with 10 bases between the two germline ends. This CDR3 has 12 amino acids. Per the germline V gene, CDR1 is MNHEY and CDR2 is SVGEGT. CDR3 in DNA: TGTGCCAGCAGTTACACCGCAGGGAAGCAGTTCTTC. Translating gives CASSYTAGKQFF.

A note on this clonotype: This beta chain lies outside the target of a library built for alpha chains; its clone size means little. The chain couples TRBV20-1 to TRBJ2-3, with D tentatively TRBD1 or TRBD2 (5 bases each). With 7 bases removed from V and 2 bases from J, the gap between germline ends came to 13 bases. This CDR3 is 13 amino acids long. Looked up from germline, CDR1 is DFQATT and CDR2 is SNEGSKA (reference sequence). CDR3 amino acids: CSGPGRTTDTQYF. The CDR3 DNA is TGCAGTGGGCCGGGACGGACCACAGATACGCAGTATTTT.

A note on this clonotype: Because the library targeted alpha chains, this beta chain is an off-target read whose size means little. CDR3 nucleotides: TGCAGTGCGCAGCAGATAGAGCCTCGGGAGCAGTACTTC. Its translation: CSAQQIEPREQYF. The chain carries TRBV20-1 and TRBJ2-7, with no clear D. Germline-derived CDR1 and CDR2 are DFQATT and SNEGSKA (reference sequence). Trimming stripped 6 bases from V and 7 bases from J, with 19 bases between. The CDR3 contains 13 residues.

This clonotype appeared once. The library was prepared for alpha chains; this beta chain is a stray read, so its frequency means little. The chain is built from TRBV6-1 and TRBJ1-2; 9 bases are a match to TRBD1. The V gene's germline CDR1 is MNHNS and CDR2 SASEGT. The CDR3 has 14 amino acids. Trimming cost V 6 bases and J 3 bases; bases outside gene matches: 5. The CDR3 protein is CASSRDREYYGYTF. The CDR3 DNA sequence: TGTGCCAGCAGCCGGGACAGGGAGTACTATGGCTACACCTTC.

As to this clonotype: Found in a library prepared for alpha chains, this beta chain is an off-target read, and its abundance has little meaning. The chain links TRBV12-3 or TRBV12-4 to TRBJ2-1; 10 positions agree with TRBD2. Trimming cost V 8 bases and J 2 bases; bases outside gene matches: 6. The CDR3 runs 15 residues. The CDR3, as DNA: TGTGCCAGCGGACGGACTAGCGGACCCTACAATGAGCAGTTCTTC. Its translation is CASGRTSGPYNEQFF.